Listed below are T cell receptor beta chains from one sample, sequenced in a study of chemoradiotherapy in HPV16-positive cancers. Only in-frame clones appear in the TCRdb table, and some are missing; sequencing was by immunoSEQ multiplex PCR. The data show 30,000 to 35,000 clones, 89% seen once. The sequencing here drew on blood, taken from a patient who underwent chemoradiotherapy. All receptors come from a human donor with HPV-associated anogenital cancer. CDR3s include the opening cysteine and the closing phenylalanine or tryptophan. D genes are given only for firm matches. Where a row states a size, it is once, few, many or the class of an expanded clone; other rows omit it.

>TRBJ1-1|TRBV29-1|-|-
TGCAGCGTTGATCGGTCGAACACTGAAGCTTTCTTT
CSVDRSNTEAFF
>TRBJ2-3|TRBV30|-|-
TGTGCCTCGACAGGGAGGGCAGCAGATACGCAGTATTTT
CASTGRAADTQYF
>TRBJ2-1|TRBV2|-|TRBD2
TGTGCCAGCAGCGCACTAGCGGCTCTGAACAATGAGCAGTTCTTC
CASSALAALNNEQFF
>TRBJ2-7|TRBV7-2|-|TRBD2
TGTGCCAGCAGCCCCCCGGGGGGCGAGCAGTACTTC
CASSPPGGEQYF
>TRBJ1-5|TRBV7-8|once|-
TGTGCCAGCAGCTTAGAACAGGGCCGAGATCAGCCCCAGCATTTT
CASSLEQGRDQPQHF
>TRBJ1-2|TRBV14|-|-
TGTGCCAGCAGCCCCACCGGAAACAGGGCCTCGCATGGCTACACCTTC
CASSPTGNRASHGYTF
>TRBJ1-1|TRBV7-8|-|-
TGTGCCAGCAGTCCTCTTGCCGGGTTCATCACTGAAGCTTTCTTT
CASSPLAGFITEAFF
>TRBJ1-1|TRBV6-6|-|TRBD1
TGTGCCAGCAGTGACAGGGGGCCCTCCTTAGAAGCTTTCTTT
CASSDRGPSLEAFF
>TRBJ1-1|TRBV9|once|-
TGTGCCAGCAGCTTAGGGACGGGTCTAATGAACACTGAAGCTTTCTTT
CASSLGTGLMNTEAFF
>TRBJ2-1|TRBV7-8|-|-
TGTGCCAGCAGCTTAGCCCTGCTTTCGGATGAGCAGTTCTTC
CASSLALLSDEQFF
>TRBJ2-7|TRBV5-6|-|-
TGTGCCAGCACCTTAAGGGGCGCCTACGAGCAGTACTTC
CASTLRGAYEQYF
>TRBJ2-3|TRBV6-4|-|-
TGTGCCGCCTCCAGGGGCCTTATGGGAGATACGCAGTATTTT
CAASRGLMGDTQYF
>TRBJ2-5|TRBV27|-|TRBD1
TGTGCCAGCAGTTCGCTCTCGGACAGGGGGCGCCAGACCCAGTACTTC
CASSSLSDRGRQTQYF
>TRBJ1-2|TRBV11-2|-|TRBD1
TGTGCCAGCAGGGTTTACAGGGGCCCCCTTGGCTACACCTTC
CASRVYRGPLGYTF
>TRBJ2-5|TRBV25-1|-|-
TGTGCCAGCAGTGTCGTCAATGGGCAGACCCAAGAGACCCAGTACTTC
CASSVVNGQTQETQYF
>TRBJ2-7|TRBV6-5|medium-sized|-
TGTGCCAGCAGTTACGAAAGCCCTGGAAGTTACGAGCAGTACTTC
CASSYESPGSYEQYF
>TRBJ1-2|TRBV2|-|-
TGTGCCAGCAGTGAACCCCTGTCGGGAGGCTACACCTTC
CASSEPLSGGYTF
>TRBJ1-4|TRBV19|-|-
TGTGCCAGTAGTTACCATGGGGATAATGAAAAACTGTTTTTT
CASSYHGDNEKLFF
>TRBJ1-5|TRBV19|once|TRBD1
TGTGCCAGTAGTTTCTTTGGGACAGGGAATCAGCCCCAGCATTTT
CASSFFGTGNQPQHF
>TRBJ2-3|TRBV5-4|-|-
TGTGCCAGCAGCTTCGCGCCCGGCACAGATACGCAGTATTTT
CASSFAPGTDTQYF
>TRBJ2-3|TRBV5-1|-|-
TGCGCCAGCAGCTTGGACGGGGAGAGTGGCACAGATACGCAGTATTTT
CASSLDGESGTDTQYF
>TRBJ2-1|TRBV7-6|-|TRBD2
TGTGCCAGCAGCCGCACTAGCGGGATGTACAATGAGCAGTTCTTC
CASSRTSGMYNEQFF
>TRBJ1-5|TRBV25-1|-|-
TGTGCCAGCAGTCTGGGGGGGGCGCAGAATCAGCCCCAGCATTTT
CASSLGGAQNQPQHF
>TRBJ1-1|TRBV30|-|-
TGTGCCTGGAACCCTGACAGGTACACTGAAGCTTTCTTT
CAWNPDRYTEAFF
>TRBJ1-5|TRBV30|-|-
TGTGCCTGGAGTGTGGATAGCAATCAGCCCCAGCATTTT
CAWSVDSNQPQHF
>TRBJ2-5|TRBV5-1|-|-
TGCGCCAGCAGCCTGGAGGGCCCCCAAGAGACCCAGTACTTC
CASSLEGPQETQYF
>TRBJ1-6|TRBV5-8|-|-
TGTGCCAGCAGCTACGACAGTAATTCACCCCTCCACTTT
CASSYDSNSPLHF
>TRBJ2-7|TRBV5-1|-|-
TGCGCCAGCAGCGAGCATGGGGGCGAGCAGTACTTC
CASSEHGGEQYF
>TRBJ2-1|TRBV12-5|-|TRBD2
TGTGCTAGTGGCCCTAGCGGGACCTCCTACAATGAGCAGTTCTTC
CASGPSGTSYNEQFF
>TRBJ2-3|TRBV29-1|once|TRBD2
TGCAGCGTTGAAGGGTCGGAAGCGGGAGCAGATACGCAGTATTTT
CSVEGSEAGADTQYF
>TRBJ2-1|TRBV4-1|-|TRBD2
TGCGCCAGCAGCCAAGTACTAGCGGGAACGAATGAGCAGTTCTTC
CASSQVLAGTNEQFF
>TRBJ1-1|TRBV25-1|once|-
TGTGCCAGCAGGACGGACTTGAACACTGAAGCTTTCTTT
CASRTDLNTEAFF
>TRBJ2-3|TRBV7-9|-|-
TGTGCCAGCAGCTTAGCACTTGGTGTGGCAGATACGCAGTATTTT
CASSLALGVADTQYF
>TRBJ1-5|TRBV2|medium-sized|-
TGTGCCAGCAGGGGCCAGGGGCTTGAGCCCCAGCATTTT
CASRGQGLEPQHF
>TRBJ2-1|TRBV11-2|-|TRBD2
TGTGCCAGCAGCTTAGATACGGGAGGGCGGGTCAATGAGCAGTTCTTC
CASSLDTGGRVNEQFF
>TRBJ2-3|TRBV6-4|-|-
TGTGCCAGCAGTGTAGGGGGAGGAACAGATACGCAGTATTTT
CASSVGGGTDTQYF
>TRBJ1-6|TRBV7-8|-|-
TGTGCCAGCAGCTCGCGGCCTTTCCAGGGAGGTAGCTCCTATAATTCACCCCTCCACTTT
CASSSRPFQGGSSYNSPLHF
>TRBJ2-4|TRBV7-2|-|TRBD1
TGTGCCAGCAGCTACCGGTGGACAGGGCTCGGGAACATTCAGTACTTC
CASSYRWTGLGNIQYF
>TRBJ2-2|TRBV6-4|-|-
TGTGCGAGAAAACCCCAAGGGCACACCGGGGAGCTGTTTTTT
CARKPQGHTGELFF
>TRBJ1-3|TRBV30|-|-
TGTGCCTGGGGCGGGAGCACCATATATTTT
CAWGGSTIYF
>TRBJ2-7|TRBV5-4|-|TRBD1
TGTGCCAGCAGCTTGGACAGGGGGTTCTACGAGCAGTACTTC
CASSLDRGFYEQYF
>TRBJ2-5|TRBV27|-|-
TGTGCCAGCTCCCGGGTGGAGGGGCGCTCCCCCTACTTC
CASSRVEGRSPYF
>TRBJ2-3|TRBV19|-|-
TGTGCCAGTAGGATGTCGGAGTGGAGCACAGATACGCAGTATTTT
CASRMSEWSTDTQYF
>TRBJ2-1|TRBV5-1|-|TRBD1
TGCGCCAGCAGCCCGGACAGGGGGAACGATGAGCAGTTCTTC
CASSPDRGNDEQFF
>TRBJ2-3|TRBV18|-|-
TGTGCCAGCTCACCAAGGAAAAGGGGCTCCCCAGATACGCAGTATTTT
CASSPRKRGSPDTQYF
>TRBJ2-7|TRBV30|-|-
TGTGCCTGGAGTGATGCCGAGCAGTACTTC
CAWSDAEQYF
>TRBJ2-3|TRBV29-1|-|TRBD1
TGCAGCGTTTGGGAGGGACAGGGCACTAGCACAGATACGCAGTATTTT
CSVWEGQGTSTDTQYF
>TRBJ2-3|TRBV2|-|TRBD2
TGTGCCAGCAGTGGACCTAGCGGAGGAGTCACAGATACGCAGTATTTT
CASSGPSGGVTDTQYF
>TRBJ1-5|TRBV7-8|-|-
TGTGCCAGCAGCGTTAAAGAGTATCAGCCCCAGCATTTT
CASSVKEYQPQHF
>TRBJ1-4|TRBV7-9|once|TRBD1
TGTGCCAGCAGCTTCGGGACAGGGGGCGCATTGACTATTGAAAAACTGTTTTTT
CASSFGTGGALTIEKLFF
>TRBJ2-3|TRBV7-9|-|TRBD1
TGTGCCAGCAGCTTCAAAGGGGGGACAGGGACCTCAGATACGCAGTATTTT
CASSFKGGTGTSDTQYF
>TRBJ2-1|TRBV19|-|TRBD1
TGTGCCAGTAGTCCCGACAGGGGCCATGAGCAGTTCTTC
CASSPDRGHEQFF
>TRBJ1-1|TRBV19|-|-
TGTGCCAGTGGACGGGACCCGAACACTGAAGCTTTCTTT
CASGRDPNTEAFF
>TRBJ1-2|TRBV7-6|-|-
TGTGCCAGCAGCTTGGGGGACGGCTATGGCTACACCTTC
CASSLGDGYGYTF
>TRBJ1-1|TRBV5-1|once|TRBD1
TGCGCCAGCAGCGGGGGGACAGAGAACACTGAAGCTTTCTTT
CASSGGTENTEAFF